The sequence of this T cell receptor (beta chain) was determined in a study of blood T cell repertoires in COVID-19. Study information: Italy, Spain and the United States were the sources of the convalescent and acute COVID-19 samples. The cDNA or gDNA used as material had been derived from T cells, B-cell-depleted T cells, or PBMCs.

Per germline, CDR1 SEHNR and CDR2 FQNEAQ (reference sequence). Between the trimmed V and J ends, which lost 3 bases and 0 bases, there was a span of 15 bases. The CDR3 extends over 16 amino acids. Per the original methods: Reference gene primer amplification yielded estimated nucleated cell counts. The protocol was immunoSEQ multiplex PCR, while the TCRdb copy is restricted to in-frame clones and leaves out a portion. The D gene and trimming were derived from the DNA, and the V and J assignments and clone size from that table. Of about 32,000 clones in the sample, approximately 93% were seen once. This chain uses TRBV7-9 with TRBJ2-7, with a possible D match to TRBD2 (6 bases). The TCR comes from a male donor with active COVID-19. The sequencing input was peripheral blood. CDR3 sequence (DNA): TGTGCCAGCAGCTTCGATCTGGGACTGAGCTCCTACGAGCAGTACTTC. Its protein is CASSFDLGLSSYEQYF.